A selection of T cell receptor beta chains follows, all from one sample in a study of identical twins. One entry per CDR3 protein, called by TCRdb with MiXCR from the 5' RACE reads. Of approximately 1.8 million distinct CDR3 sequences listed, about 30% were seen once; the top ten hold 0.27%. The specimen sequenced was cord blood. Source of these receptors: a newborn girl in good health. Each CDR3 is given with its conserved first and last residue. A D gene is named only where the DNA matches it firmly. Clone size appears in some rows only: once, few, many, or a class for an expanded clone.

d_gene	v_gene	abundance	j_gene	CDR3nt	CDR3aa
-	TRBV6-6	few	TRBJ1-1	TGTGCCAGCAGTACGAGCACTGAAGCTTTCTTT	CASSTSTEAFF
-	TRBV4-1	-	TRBJ2-3	TGCGCCAGCAGCCAGGTTTTACTAGCCGCAGATACGCAGTATTTT	CASSQVLLAADTQYF
-	TRBV28	-	TRBJ1-5	TGTGCCAGCAGTTTGTGGGGCAGTGGTCAGCCCCAGCATTTT	CASSLWGSGQPQHF
TRBD1	TRBV10-2	-	TRBJ2-7	TGCGCCAGCAGTCAAGGACAGGGTATTAACGAGCAGTACTTC	CASSQGQGINEQYF
-	TRBV7-9	-	TRBJ2-2	TGTGCTAGCAGCTTGGCCCAGGGCACCGGGGAGCTGTTTTTT	CASSLAQGTGELFF
TRBD1	TRBV24-1	-	TRBJ2-5	TGTGCCACCAGTGATTTGGGGACAGAGGGGACCCAGTACTTC	CATSDLGTEGTQYF
TRBD2	TRBV12-3/TRBV12-4	-	TRBJ2-3	TGTGCCAGCCATACCCCCTCTAGCGGGGCCAAGGCAGATACGCAGTATTTT	CASHTPSSGAKADTQYF
-	TRBV12-3/TRBV12-4	few	TRBJ2-7	TGTGCCAGCAGTTTACGGGAGTCCGGGGTTTACGAGCAGTACTTC	CASSLRESGVYEQYF
TRBD2	TRBV28	-	TRBJ2-1	TGTGCCAGCAGTTCCCCAGGACTAGCGGGGCGCGAGCAGTTCTTC	CASSSPGLAGREQFF
TRBD1	TRBV14	many	TRBJ1-2	TGTGCCAGCAGCCAAGTCCAGGGGGCTCCAGCTAACTATGGCTACACCTTC	CASSQVQGAPANYGYTF
TRBD1	TRBV5-4	once	TRBJ1-4	TGTGCCAGCAGCTCTACAAGGGGGCGCAGTGAAAAACTGTTTTTT	CASSSTRGRSEKLFF
TRBD2	TRBV5-6	-	TRBJ2-5	TGTGCCAGCAGCTTGTTGCTAGGGACTAGCATCGAGACCCAGTACTTC	CASSLLLGTSIETQYF
-	TRBV12-3/TRBV12-4	-	TRBJ1-2	TGTGCCAGCAGGCCGACCCACGGGTATTATGGCTACACCTTC	CASRPTHGYYGYTF
-	TRBV11-3	-	TRBJ2-1	TGTGCCAGCAGCTTAGGTGGGGTGGGGGCCTACAATGAGCAGTTCTTC	CASSLGGVGAYNEQFF
-	TRBV29-1	few	TRBJ1-2	TGCAGCGTTGACCCCACGAGGTTCAGGGAGGTGTCTGGAAACTATGGCTACACCTTC	CSVDPTRFREVSGNYGYTF
-	TRBV5-5	-	TRBJ1-2	TGTGCCAGCAGCTTAATAGCGCCTCATCACCCCGCTGGCTACACCTTC	CASSLIAPHHPAGYTF
TRBD1	TRBV20-1	few	TRBJ1-1	TGCAGTGCTCACCGGACAGGCCGGGAAGCTTTCTTT	CSAHRTGREAFF
-	TRBV9	few	TRBJ1-1	TGTGCCAGCAGGATACAGTACTTGAACACTGAAGCTTTCTTT	CASRIQYLNTEAFF
TRBD2	TRBV6-1	-	TRBJ2-2	TGTGCCAGCAGTGAAGCGGAGCGGGGGTTAGTCCGGGAGCTGTTTTTT	CASSEAERGLVRELFF
TRBD1	TRBV18	many	TRBJ2-1	TGTGCCAGCTCACCGCGGACAGGGGACAATGAGCAGTTCTTC	CASSPRTGDNEQFF